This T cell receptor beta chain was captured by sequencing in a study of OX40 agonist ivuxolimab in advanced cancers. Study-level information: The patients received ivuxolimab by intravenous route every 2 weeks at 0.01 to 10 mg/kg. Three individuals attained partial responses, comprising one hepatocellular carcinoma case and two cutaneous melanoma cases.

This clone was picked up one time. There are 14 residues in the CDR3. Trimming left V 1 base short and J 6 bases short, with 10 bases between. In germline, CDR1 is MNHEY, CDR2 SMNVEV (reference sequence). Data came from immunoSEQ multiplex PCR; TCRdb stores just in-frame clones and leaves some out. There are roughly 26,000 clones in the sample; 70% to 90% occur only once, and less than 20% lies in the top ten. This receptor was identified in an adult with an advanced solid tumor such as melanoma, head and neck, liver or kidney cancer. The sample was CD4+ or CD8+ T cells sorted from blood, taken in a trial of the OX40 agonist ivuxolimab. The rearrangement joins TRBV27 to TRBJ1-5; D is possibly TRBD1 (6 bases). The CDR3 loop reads CASSLLQGSQPQHF. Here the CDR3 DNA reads TGTGCCAGCAGTTTATTACAGGGAAGTCAGCCCCAGCATTTT.